This is a list of T cell receptor beta chains from one sample in a study of blood T cell repertoires in COVID-19. The method was immunoSEQ multiplex PCR; TCRdb's version includes in-frame clones alone and lacks a portion of them. The repertoire holds approximately 200,000 clones, with 65% to 85% as singletons. Sequencing was done on a sample of PBMCs or T cells enriched from blood (not recorded which). The source of these receptors is a woman in her forties with acute COVID-19. CDR3s include the opening cysteine and the closing phenylalanine or tryptophan. A D gene is named only where the DNA matches it firmly. Expanded clones get a size class; other rows say once, few or many, or leave the size out.

size: few
D: -
V: TRBV5-5
J: TRBJ1-3
CDR3: CASSLGQLLRNTIYF
DNA: TGTGCCAGCAGCTTAGGACAGCTCCTGAGAAACACCATATATTTT

size: -
D: -
V: TRBV19
J: TRBJ1-5
CDR3: CASSIRGGGQPQHF
DNA: TGTGCCAGTAGTATTCGGGGAGGCGGCCAGCCCCAGCATTTT

size: -
D: -
V: TRBV6-5
J: TRBJ2-3
CDR3: CASLKSGADTQYF
DNA: TGTGCCAGCCTTAAATCTGGGGCGGATACGCAGTATTTT

size: -
D: TRBD1
V: TRBV6-5
J: TRBJ2-2
CDR3: CASSRDRGHGELFF
DNA: TGTGCCAGCAGCCGGGACAGGGGGCACGGGGAGCTGTTTTTT

size: -
D: -
V: TRBV7-2
J: TRBJ2-1
CDR3: CASSLLTRTIEQFF
DNA: TGTGCCAGCAGCTTACTGACTCGTACAATAGAGCAGTTCTTC

size: -
D: -
V: TRBV27
J: TRBJ2-2
CDR3: CASTAQGTTPTGELFF
DNA: TGTGCCAGCACCGCCCAGGGGACAACTCCCACCGGGGAGCTGTTTTTT

size: -
D: TRBD2
V: TRBV5-5
J: TRBJ2-1
CDR3: CASSLNFAGDNEQFF
DNA: TGTGCCAGCAGCTTGAATTTCGCGGGAGACAATGAGCAGTTCTTC

size: -
D: -
V: TRBV2
J: TRBJ2-3
CDR3: CASRPQVVASTDTQYF
DNA: TGTGCCAGCAGGCCCCAGGTGGTAGCGAGCACAGATACGCAGTATTTT

size: -
D: -
V: TRBV6-1
J: TRBJ2-1
CDR3: CASSEARDNEQFF
DNA: TGTGCCAGCAGTGAAGCGCGGGACAATGAGCAGTTCTTC

size: -
D: TRBD1
V: TRBV5-1
J: TRBJ1-1
CDR3: CASAGTGLNTEAFF
DNA: TGCGCCAGCGCCGGGACAGGGCTAAACACTGAAGCTTTCTTT

size: -
D: -
V: TRBV4-1
J: TRBJ1-3
CDR3: CASSLLSRVSGNTIYF
DNA: TGCGCCAGCAGCCTCCTCTCCCGGGTCTCTGGAAACACCATATATTTT

size: -
D: TRBD1
V: TRBV19
J: TRBJ1-1
CDR3: CASKDRGAEAFF
DNA: TGTGCCAGTAAAGACAGGGGAGCTGAAGCTTTCTTT

size: few
D: TRBD1
V: TRBV5-4
J: TRBJ2-1
CDR3: CASSTRDRGLNEQFF
DNA: TGTGCCAGCAGCACCCGGGACAGGGGGTTGAATGAGCAGTTCTTC

size: -
D: -
V: TRBV25-1
J: TRBJ1-2
CDR3: CASSESGGAHGYTF
DNA: TGTGCCAGCAGTGAATCGGGGGGGGCGCATGGCTACACCTTC

size: few
D: -
V: TRBV18
J: TRBJ1-1
CDR3: CASSPNGGTEAFF
DNA: TGTGCCAGCTCGCCTAACGGGGGCACTGAAGCTTTCTTT

size: -
D: -
V: TRBV10-3
J: TRBJ2-1
CDR3: CAISASGSSYNEQFF
DNA: TGTGCCATCAGTGCTAGTGGAAGCTCCTACAATGAGCAGTTCTTC

size: -
D: -
V: TRBV2
J: TRBJ2-3
CDR3: CATLESTDTQYF
DNA: TGTGCCACCTTAGAAAGCACAGATACGCAGTATTTT

size: -
D: TRBD2
V: TRBV7-9
J: TRBJ2-3
CDR3: CASSFSSGRDTDTQYF
DNA: TGTGCCAGCAGCTTCTCTAGCGGGAGGGATACAGATACGCAGTATTTT

size: -
D: TRBD1
V: TRBV7-2
J: TRBJ1-2
CDR3: CASSEYRTGIYGYTF
DNA: TGTGCCAGCAGCGAATATAGGACAGGGATCTATGGCTACACCTTC

size: once
D: TRBD2
V: TRBV2
J: TRBJ2-1
CDR3: CASNPWPPLAGEAYNEQFF
DNA: TGTGCCAGCAACCCCTGGCCCCCCCTAGCGGGAGAAGCCTACAATGAGCAGTTCTTC

size: -
D: -
V: TRBV4-1
J: TRBJ2-7
CDR3: CASSQESLDYYEQYF
DNA: TGCGCCAGCAGCCAAGAGTCTCTAGATTACTACGAGCAGTACTTC

size: -
D: TRBD1
V: TRBV30
J: TRBJ2-5
CDR3: CAWSRTGGIETQYF
DNA: TGTGCCTGGAGTAGGACAGGGGGGATAGAGACCCAGTACTTC

size: -
D: TRBD1
V: TRBV18
J: TRBJ1-5
CDR3: CASSPRGQGADNQPQHF
DNA: TGTGCCAGCTCACCACGCGGACAGGGGGCCGACAATCAGCCCCAGCATTTT

size: few
D: TRBD1
V: TRBV7-9
J: TRBJ2-5
CDR3: CASSVRQGDQETQYF
DNA: TGTGCCAGCAGCGTAAGACAGGGGGACCAAGAGACCCAGTACTTC

size: -
D: -
V: TRBV19
J: TRBJ1-1
CDR3: CASSIKGDTEAFF
DNA: TGTGCCAGTAGTATCAAGGGGGACACTGAAGCTTTCTTT

size: few
D: -
V: TRBV28
J: TRBJ2-3
CDR3: CASSSPGGLSTDTQYF
DNA: TGTGCCAGCAGTTCCCCAGGGGGGTTGAGCACAGATACGCAGTATTTT

size: few
D: -
V: TRBV6-2/TRBV6-3
J: TRBJ1-2
CDR3: CASIPSVRAYGYTF
DNA: TGTGCCAGCATCCCGTCCGTGAGGGCTTATGGCTACACCTTC

size: -
D: TRBD1
V: TRBV9
J: TRBJ1-6
CDR3: CASSERQGLSSPLHF
DNA: TGTGCCAGCAGCGAAAGACAGGGGTTGTCATCACCCCTCCACTTT

size: many
D: TRBD1
V: TRBV7-2
J: TRBJ2-7
CDR3: CASSSGGGYEQYF
DNA: TGTGCCAGCAGCTCAGGGGGCGGGTACGAGCAGTACTTC

size: -
D: -
V: TRBV7-9
J: TRBJ2-1
CDR3: CASRSGQPSYNEQFF
DNA: TGTGCCAGCAGATCTGGACAGCCGTCCTACAATGAGCAGTTCTTC

size: once
D: TRBD1
V: TRBV6-2/TRBV6-3
J: TRBJ1-1
CDR3: CASSQGAAEAFF
DNA: TGTGCCAGCAGCCAGGGGGCAGCTGAAGCTTTCTTT

size: -
D: TRBD1
V: TRBV9
J: TRBJ1-4
CDR3: CASSVGTGGESEKLFF
DNA: TGTGCCAGCAGCGTCGGGACAGGGGGAGAGAGTGAAAAACTGTTTTTT

size: -
D: TRBD1
V: TRBV24-1
J: TRBJ2-3
CDR3: CATSDTGGTDTQYF
DNA: TGTGCCACCAGTGACACAGGGGGGACAGATACGCAGTATTTT

size: -
D: -
V: TRBV7-3
J: TRBJ1-1
CDR3: CASSFTGVNTEAFF
DNA: TGTGCCAGCAGCTTTACAGGTGTGAACACTGAAGCTTTCTTT